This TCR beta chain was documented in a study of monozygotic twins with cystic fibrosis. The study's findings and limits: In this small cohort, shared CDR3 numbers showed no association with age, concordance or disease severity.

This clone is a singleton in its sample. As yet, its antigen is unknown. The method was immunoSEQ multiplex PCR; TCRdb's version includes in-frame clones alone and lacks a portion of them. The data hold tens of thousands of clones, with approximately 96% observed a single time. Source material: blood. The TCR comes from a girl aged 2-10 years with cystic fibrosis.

The CDR3 spells CASSSFEPEAFF. The CDR3 DNA follows: TGTGCCAGCAGTTCCTTCGAGCCTGAAGCTTTCTTT. The chain combines TRBV28 with TRBJ1-1; no firm D call. The ends were cut back, 4 bases at V and 6 bases at J, with 9 bases in the middle. CDR3 length: 12 amino acids. The germline CDR1 and CDR2 sequences are MDHEN and SYDVKM.